These 5 T cell receptor beta chains came from one sample sequenced in a study of blood T cell repertoires in COVID-19. Clones were read by immunoSEQ multiplex PCR, and TCRdb kept only the in-frame ones, dropping some. The repertoire holds about 140,000 clones, roughly four fifths seen once, with approximately 6.1% in the top ten. The sequenced sample consisted of peripheral blood. The receptor set was obtained from a human donor in a cohort sampled during active COVID-19.

The chain combines TRBV9 with TRBJ2-3; 11 bases are a match to TRBD2. Germline V CDR1 and CDR2: SGDLS, YYNGEE. The CDR3 runs to 19 residues. V shed 3 bases, J shed 2 bases, and the junction held 14 bases outside the gene matches. CDR3 DNA: TGTGCCAGCAGCGCCCGTGGTCTAGCGGGGGGTCTTCACACAGATACGCAGTATTTT. This gives the protein CASSARGLAGGLHTDTQYF.

There are a few counts of this clone. This chain links TRBV19 with TRBJ2-2; maybe TRBD2 (6 bases). Germline CDR1 reads LNHDA; CDR2 reads SQIVND (reference sequence). Trimming stripped 3 bases from V and 0 bases from J, with 11 bases between. The length of the CDR3 is 16 residues. The CDR3 nucleotides read TGTGCCAGTAGTATGTGGGCGGGGACGAACACCGGGGAGCTGTTTTTT. It encodes CASSMWAGTNTGELFF. Looking up the rest from reference TRBV19 and TRBJ2-2 gives the full variable domain: DGGITQSPKYLFRKEGQNVTLSCEQNLNHDAMYWYRQDPGQGLRLIYYSQIVNDFQKGDIAEGYSVSREKKESFPLTVTSAQKNPTAFYLCASSMWAGTNTGELFFGEGSRLTVL.

The V call is TRBV9, the J call TRBJ2-2, with a tentative D call TRBD2 (7 bases). Germline V gene lookup returns CDR1 SGDLS and CDR2 YYNGEE. CDR3 size: 17 residues. V shed 4 bases and J shed 7 bases, with 23 bases lying between them. The CDR3 coding sequence is TGTGCCAGCAGCACCTTTCTGGGAGGGGGAGTCGGCGGGGAGCTGTTTTTT. Translated: CASSTFLGGGVGGELFF.

Only a few counts were recorded for this clone. This rearrangement joins TRBV6-5 to TRBJ2-3; TRBD1 matches at 10 bases. This CDR3 has 14 residues. Germline loops: CDR1 MNHEY, CDR2 SVGAGI. V dropped 5 bases and J dropped 4; count of bases not matched to a gene: 3. CDR3 amino acids: CASSLGQGADTQYF. CDR3 nucleotides: TGTGCCAGCAGTCTCGGACAGGGGGCAGATACGCAGTATTTT.

The rearrangement links TRBV11-3 to TRBJ2-3, with a weak D call TRBD1 (6 bases). CDR3 length: 14 residues. With 2 bases removed from V and 0 bases from J, the gap between germline ends came to 6 bases. Germline V gives CDR1 SGHNT, CDR2 YENEEA. This CDR3 is CASSLTGSTDTQYF. As DNA, the CDR3 is TGTGCCAGCAGCTTAACAGGGAGCACAGATACGCAGTATTTT.